This T cell receptor beta chain was retrieved from a study of cytomegalovirus exposure and HLA in healthy donors. Concerning this clone: Antigen unknown.

General study points: In vitro, a few CMV-associated chains proved specific for CMV antigens. Later work found that TCR association rates differed between HLA loci; DRB1 had the most and HLA-C the fewest. Later analysis showed most CMV-associated TCR beta chains appearing HLA-restricted. Associated with cytomegalovirus, according to the listing, were 164 TCR beta chains.

Primers for the PCR totalled 60 Vbeta and 13 Jbeta. Data came from immunoSEQ multiplex PCR; TCRdb stores just in-frame clones and leaves some out. This sample has around 200,000 clones, with approximately 90% found just once. This TCR derives from a woman aged 18-29 years in good health and CMV-seronegative. Specimen: PBMCs.

The CDR3 loop is CASTLDRGNYNEQFF. The CDR3 coding sequence is TGTGCCAGCACCCTCGATAGGGGGAATTACAATGAGCAGTTCTTC. The chain recombines TRBV9 with TRBJ2-1, with TRBD1 as a possible D gene (6 bases). CDR3 length equals 15 residues. Trimming removed 6 bases from V and 4 bases from J, with 17 bases in between. Germline lookup yields CDR1 SGDLS and CDR2 YYNGEE.